The 10 T cell receptor beta chains below were found in one sample sequenced in a study of T cell repertoires in cytomegalovirus infection. TCRdb called the reads again in MiXCR, with one record for every CDR3 protein. The sample lists about 180,000 distinct CDR3 sequences; around 14% were seen once. The sequenced sample consisted of PBMCs. The receptor set was obtained from a human donor in good health (CMV status not recorded). Some clones in this sample may be carry-over from other donors' samples.

The chain combines TRBV12-3 or TRBV12-4 with TRBJ1-1, with a weak D call TRBD1 (5 bases). The V gene lost 6 bases and the J gene lost 1 base, with 12 bases spanning the gap. The length of the CDR3 is 14 residues. This CDR3 reads CASSPQVPNTEAFF. DNA of the CDR3: TGTGCCAGCAGCCCACAGGTACCGAACACTGAAGCTTTCTTT.

The chain is built from TRBV28 and TRBJ1-5; no clear D. The V end was cut by 3 bases, the J end by 7 bases, with 16 bases between. The CDR3 runs to 15 residues. Germline V gene lookup returns CDR1 MDHEN and CDR2 SYDVKM. The CDR3 region has the DNA TGTGCCAGCAGTTTTTTGACCTCGCCATCCCAGCCCCAGCATTTT. Residues: CASSFLTSPSQPQHF. Full variable domain (rest looked up from reference TRBV28 and TRBJ1-5): DVKVTQSSRYLVKRTGEKVFLECVQDMDHENMFWYRQDPGLGLRLIYFSYDVKMKEKGDIPEGYSVSREKKERFSLILESASTNQTSMYLCASSFLTSPSQPQHFGDGTRLSIL.

There are a few counts of this clonotype. This sequence joins TRBV19 and TRBJ1-5, with 7 bases identical to TRBD1. This CDR3 has 15 residues. Germline CDR1 and CDR2: LNHDA and SQIVND (reference sequence). With V trimmed by 4 bases and J by 3 bases, 6 bases remained unmatched. CDR3 nucleotides: TGTGCCAGTAGTAAGGACAGGTTCGTCAATCAGCCCCAGCATTTT. Its protein is CASSKDRFVNQPQHF.

This clonotype has only a few counts. The V gene is TRBV3-1, the J gene TRBJ1-1; unclear D gene. V gave up 2 bases and J gave up 6 bases, with 13 bases separating them. The CDR3 contains 14 residues. Per germline, CDR1 LGHDT and CDR2 YNNKEL (reference sequence). The CDR3: CASSQLEAKAEAFF. The CDR3 DNA reads as TGTGCCAGCAGCCAATTAGAGGCGAAGGCTGAAGCTTTCTTT.

Notes on this clonotype: The junction and the germline gene differ at one end; a read error may be behind it. V and J are TRBV19 and TRBJ2-1; D is unclear. Germline V lookup: CDR1 LNHDA, CDR2 SQIVND (reference sequence). This CDR3 has 16 amino acids. Here the CDR3 reads CASRIEASSSYNEQFF. In DNA, the CDR3 is TGTGCCAGTAGGATAGAGGCCAGCAGCTCCTACAATGAGCAGTTCTTC.

The chain is built from TRBV29-1 and TRBJ1-1, with D perhaps TRBD1 (6 bases). Trimming removed 4 bases at V and 1 base at J, with 16 bases between. From germline, CDR1 is SQVTM and CDR2 ANQGSEA. CDR3 size: 15 residues. CDR3 nucleotides: TGCAGCGTTGGAGGGGCCGGGACACCGAACACTGAAGCTTTCTTT. Its protein product is CSVGGAGTPNTEAFF.

This clonotype was seen a handful of times. This rearrangement joins TRBV19 to TRBJ2-1; TRBD1 matches at 8 bases. There are 14 residues in the CDR3. V trimming: 5 bases; J trimming: 3 bases; junction bases outside the gene matches: 3. CDR1 and CDR2 (germline): LNHDA, SQIVND (reference sequence). CDR3 protein: CASSDGQGYNEQFF. For the CDR3, the DNA is TGTGCCAGTAGTGATGGACAGGGCTACAATGAGCAGTTCTTC.

At least ten counts were recorded for this clonotype. The gene calls are TRBV7-8 and TRBJ2-2; the D gene could be TRBD1 or TRBD2 (5 bases each). The CDR3 loop spans 14 amino acids. V gave up 1 base and J gave up 6 bases, with 9 bases separating them. Germline CDR1 reads SGHVS; CDR2 reads FQNEAQ. The CDR3 region has the DNA TGTGCCAGCAGCTTAGGGGGGACGGCCGGGGAGCTGTTTTTT. It translates to CASSLGGTAGELFF.

This clonotype was counted at least ten times. The chain couples TRBV19 to TRBJ1-5; maybe TRBD1 (6 bases). CDR1 LNHDA and CDR2 SQIVND come from the germline V gene (reference sequence). The CDR3 has 15 residues. V was clipped by 9 bases and J by 1 base, with 16 bases between them. CDR3 loop: CASQPQGVSNQPQHF. The CDR3 DNA reads TGTGCCAGCCAACCACAGGGAGTAAGCAATCAGCCCCAGCATTTT.

The chain carries TRBV28 and TRBJ1-6; 8 bases fit TRBD1. The J segment lost 7 bases and the V segment lost 10 bases, leaving 6 bases of the junction unmatched. The germline CDR1 and CDR2 sequences are MDHEN and SYDVKM. This CDR3 region has 13 residues. In DNA, the CDR3 is TGTGCCATCTCGGACAGGGAAAATTCACCCCTCCACTTT. Its translation is CAISDRENSPLHF.